Listed here are 21 T cell receptor beta chains from one sample, sequenced in a study of shared clonotypes between healthy human individuals (TCRdb year 2020). Library prep was done by the immunoSEQ multiplex PCR assay. The source is immuneACCESS, and TCRdb retained only in-frame sequences with V and J called. Part of the clones is not carried over; for the studies checked, unresolved V genes explain less than half of this, and the remainder is unexplained. Counted in this sample were around 79,000 clones; around 57% of them appeared once. The ten largest clones represent 51% of the sample. The sequenced sample was memory CD8+ T cells sorted from blood. Read against the paper, the sample's cell subset or site label means: CD45RO+ cells pooled with CCR7-negative TemRA cells. The source of these receptors is a man aged 25 to 45 in good health.

This chain links TRBV28 with TRBJ2-7; 10 bases are shared with TRBD1. CDR1 MDHEN and CDR2 SYDVKM come from the germline V gene. CDR3 length equals 14 residues. Trimming cost V 5 bases and J 2 bases; bases outside gene matches: 3. The CDR3 nucleotides are TGTGCCAGCAGTCCGGGACAGGGGACCTACGAGCAGTACTTC. It yields the protein CASSPGQGTYEQYF.

As regards this clone: A read error may explain this, as a much larger clone is one base away. The V call is TRBV4-3, the J call TRBJ1-2; the D gene is possibly TRBD1 (5 bases). The CDR3 contains 17 residues. CDR1 is LGHNA and CDR2 is YSLEER in the germline V gene. Trimming took off 1 base at V and 5 bases at J, with 20 bases between the two ends. CDR3 protein: CASSQGIDEEAGYGYTF. The CDR3 coding sequence is TGCGCCAGCAGCCAAGGGATTGACGAGGAGGCAGGGTATGGCTACACCTTC.

About this clone: Other nucleotide sequences from this sample produce the same CDR3. The chain is built from TRBV27 and TRBJ2-1; D call uncertain. The CDR3 extends over 13 amino acids. Trimming took 6 bases from V and 5 from J, leaving 11 bases between them. The V gene's germline CDR1 is MNHEY and CDR2 SMNVEV (reference sequence). The CDR3 nucleotides read TGTGCCAGCAGCCCATTCGGTGACAATGAGCAGTTCTTC. It specifies CASSPFGDNEQFF.

The V and J genes are TRBV21-1 and TRBJ1-5. TRBV21-1 is a listed pseudogene. This CDR3 is 15 amino acids long. The CDR3 DNA follows: TGTGCCAGCAGCACTCCGGGGTTAGGTGATCAGCCCCAGCATTTT. Amino acids: CASSTPGLGDQPQHF.

With respect to this clone: In the same sample, other DNA sequences code for this CDR3. The chain combines TRBV28 with TRBJ2-7, with D perhaps being TRBD1 or TRBD2 (5 bases each). Deletions cut 4 bases from V and 3 bases from J, with 10 bases between. The CDR3 contains 13 residues. Per the germline V gene, CDR1 is MDHEN and CDR2 is SYDVKM. CDR3 in amino acids: CASSSGTDYEQYF. Written as DNA, the CDR3 is TGTGCCAGCAGTTCAGGGACCGACTACGAGCAGTACTTC.

This rearrangement joins TRBV18 to TRBJ2-1; TRBD2 is a possible D gene (5 bases). Between the trimmed V and J ends, which lost 3 bases and 3 bases, there was a span of 12 bases. The CDR3 runs 15 residues. Germline CDR1 KGHSH, CDR2 LQKENI. CDR3 bases: TGTGCCAGCTCACCCCGGGAACTCAGCTACAATGAGCAGTTCTTC. Translation gives CASSPRELSYNEQFF.

The V gene is TRBV5-1, the J gene TRBJ2-1; D ambiguous. V was cut by 4 bases and J by 2 bases, with 10 bases left in between. This CDR3 has 14 residues. In germline, CDR1 is SGHRS, CDR2 YFSETQ. The CDR3 protein is CASSVAETYNEQFF. Here the CDR3 DNA reads TGCGCCAGCAGCGTGGCTGAAACCTACAATGAGCAGTTCTTC.

The V and J genes are TRBV6-6 and TRBJ2-7; D is uncertain. Trimming took 9 bases from V and 3 from J, leaving 12 bases between them. This CDR3 contains 12 residues. Germline loops: CDR1 MNHNY, CDR2 SVGAGI (reference sequence). CDR3 nucleotide sequence: TGTGCCAGTACTGACGGCCGCTACGAGCAGTACTTC. This gives the protein CASTDGRYEQYF.

V gene TRBV6-5 combines with J gene TRBJ2-1, with D perhaps matching TRBD2 (7 bases). CDR1 and CDR2 from the germline V gene are MNHEY and SVGAGI. Trimming removed 10 bases from V and 7 bases from J, with 14 bases in between. The CDR3 covers 12 residues. CDR3 residues: CATEGGMNEQFF. CDR3 nucleotide sequence: TGTGCCACCGAGGGGGGGATGAATGAGCAGTTCTTC.

The rearrangement links TRBV25-1 to TRBJ1-2; D possibly corresponds to TRBD1 (5 bases). This CDR3 spans 14 amino acids. V gave up 1 base and J gave up 4 bases, with 10 bases separating them. Per germline, CDR1 MGHDK and CDR2 SYGVNS. The CDR3: CASSEWDRAYGYTF. CDR3 DNA: TGTGCCAGCAGTGAATGGGACCGGGCCTATGGCTACACCTTC.

V and J are TRBV19 and TRBJ1-5; D possibly corresponds to TRBD1 (5 bases). The CDR3 contains 15 residues. The V gene lost 5 bases and the J gene lost 1 base, with 12 bases spanning the gap. Germline assignment: CDR1 LNHDA and CDR2 SQIVND (reference sequence). The CDR3, as DNA: TGTGCCAGTAGTGGGGCGGGGGTGAGCAATCAGCCCCAGCATTTT. It translates to CASSGAGVSNQPQHF.

This sequence joins TRBV7-2 and TRBJ2-7; TRBD2 agrees at 12 bases. The CDR3 contains 17 residues. The V gene end was trimmed by 5 bases and the J gene end by 1 base; junction bases not matched to a gene: 9. The germline gives CDR1 SGHTA, CDR2 FQGNSA. The CDR3 DNA reads TGTGCCAGCAGCCCGCGGACTAGCGGGACCCTATCCTACGAGCAGTACTTC. Translation gives CASSPRTSGTLSYEQYF.

The chain employs TRBV7-3 and TRBJ2-1, with D maybe TRBD2 (6 bases). Trimming removed 4 bases at V and 5 bases at J, with 15 bases between. The CDR3 length is 15 residues. The germline gives CDR1 SGHTA, CDR2 FQGTGA. CDR3 in DNA: TGTGCCAGCAGCTACGGCGGGACGATGGACAATGAGCAGTTCTTC. It specifies CASSYGGTMDNEQFF.

This chain joins TRBV7-7 and TRBJ2-7; TRBD2 might be the D (5 bases). V was pared by 1 base and J by 5 bases, with 15 bases between. The germline CDR1 and CDR2 sequences are SSHAT and FNYEAQ (reference sequence). This CDR3 has 15 amino acids. The CDR3, as DNA: TGTGCCAGCAGCTTAGATCCGGGATATCATAACGAGCAGTACTTC. Protein sequence: CASSLDPGYHNEQYF.

J is TRBJ2-1 and V is TRBV7-9; D not certain. Per the germline V gene, CDR1 is SEHNR and CDR2 is FQNEAQ (reference sequence). Trimming took 2 bases from V and 5 from J, leaving 13 bases between them. The CDR3 extends over 15 amino acids. CDR3 nucleotides: TGTGCCAGCAGCTTATGGTTAGCTAGAAACAATGAGCAGTTCTTC. Translating gives CASSLWLARNNEQFF.

On this clone: This likely reflects a read error, since a far larger clone is one base away. The chain combines TRBV27 with TRBJ1-2; tentative D call: TRBD1 (6 bases). Germline V gene sequence: CDR1 MNHEY, CDR2 SMNVEV (reference sequence). CDR3 length: 13 residues. For the CDR3, the DNA is TGTGCCTGCAGTTTAACTCACAGGGATGGCTACACCTTC. It is translated as CACSLTHRDGYTF.

The chain links TRBV5-6 to TRBJ2-1; D is uncertain. Trimming removed 0 bases at V and 8 bases at J, with 9 bases between. Germline V gene lookup returns CDR1 SGHDT and CDR2 YYEEEE. This CDR3 comprises 13 residues. The CDR3 DNA follows: TGTGCCAGCAGCTTGGGAACCGCCGATGAGCAGTTCTTC. This sequence encodes CASSLGTADEQFF.

This clone was recorded at least ten times. The J gene is TRBJ2-2, the V gene TRBV28; 8 bases fit TRBD1. Losses at the gene ends were 7 bases for V and 3 bases for J; bases not matched to a gene: 4. Germline V gene sequence: CDR1 MDHEN, CDR2 SYDVKM. The CDR3 runs to 14 residues. The CDR3 here is CASKTQGDTGELFF. The CDR3 DNA sequence: TGTGCCAGCAAAACACAGGGGGACACCGGGGAGCTGTTTTTT.

This rearrangement joins TRBV28 to TRBJ2-1; D might be TRBD1 or TRBD2, each matching 5 bases. Germline loops: CDR1 MDHEN, CDR2 SYDVKM. Trimming shortened V by 2 bases and J by 2 bases, and 16 bases separated the two germline ends. This CDR3 is 17 amino acids long. As DNA, the CDR3 is TGTGCCAGCAGTTTACTTCTCGGGGACCTAACCTACAATGAGCAGTTCTTC. Translating it yields CASSLLLGDLTYNEQFF.

This clone was observed a single time. The V and J genes are TRBV7-2 and TRBJ2-1, with 13 bases matching TRBD2. The CDR3 contains 16 residues. Per germline, CDR1 SGHTA and CDR2 FQGNSA. V lost 6 bases to trimming and J lost 9 bases; unmatched junction nucleotides: 11. The CDR3 spells CASSNVLGLAGREQFF. CDR3 DNA sequence: TGTGCCAGCAGTAATGTTCTGGGACTAGCGGGACGTGAGCAGTTCTTC. The variable domain in full, with the rest retrieved from reference TRBV7-2 and TRBJ2-1, is GAGVSQSPSNKVTEKGKDVELRCDPISGHTALYWYRQSLGQGLEFLIYFQGNSAPDKSGLPSDRFSAERTGGSVSTLTIQRTQQEDSAVYLCASSNVLGLAGREQFFGPGTRLTVL.

This clone showed up just a few times. This chain uses TRBV15 with TRBJ1-1; 7 bases align to TRBD1. V shed 3 bases, J shed 4 bases, and the junction held 11 bases outside the gene matches. Germline V gene sequence: CDR1 LNHNV, CDR2 YYDKDF (reference sequence). The CDR3 is 16 amino acids. The CDR3 region has the DNA TGTGCCACCAGCAGGGGAACAGGGGACGAGGGCACTGAAGCTTTCTTT. Its protein product is CATSRGTGDEGTEAFF.